This TCR beta chain was documented in a study of CD8+ T cells in alopecia areata. At the level of the study: Treatment comprised oral tofacitinib, 5 to 10 mg twice daily, in treated patients.

Treatment described: oral pan-JAK inhibitor, 5-10 mg twice daily. Researchers took lesional scalp punch biopsies and peripheral blood from people who were alopecia areata patients. As the sequencing template, cDNA was produced by extracting RNA and reverse transcribing it. Clones were sequenced by immunoSEQ multiplex PCR, and TCRdb holds only the in-frame ones, with some missing. This sample carries 150,000 to 250,000 clones, about three fifths of them seen once, and the ten largest clones take under 7%. Study-level findings and limits: Besides other cells, scalp samples also yield sequences of resident alphabeta T cells from normal skin. The study found tofacitinib significantly decreased scalp clonality and expanded CD8+ clones among the top 100.

As regards this clone: Its antigen is still unknown.

Sequencing used CD4+ T cells sorted from blood, obtained at week 24, from a patient treated with tofacitinib. The sequence was collected from a human donor with alopecia areata.

The CDR3: CASRGQGFRETQYF. The CDR3 nucleotides are TGTGCCAGCAGAGGACAGGGGTTCCGAGAGACCCAGTACTTC. The rearrangement joins TRBV2 to TRBJ2-5; 9 bases line up with TRBD1. V was clipped by 6 bases and J by 4 bases; unmatched bases: 6. Germline CDR1 and CDR2: SNHLY and FYNNEI. CDR3 length: 14 amino acids. Combining the CDR3 with reference TRBV2 and TRBJ2-5 gives the whole variable domain EPEVTQTPSHQVTQMGQEVILRCVPISNHLYFYWYRQILGQKVEFLVSFYNNEISEKSEIFDDQFSVERPDGSNFTLKIRSTKLEDSAMYFCASRGQGFRETQYFGPGTRLLVL.